A selection of T cell receptor beta chains follows, all from one sample in a study of quantifying T cell responses using KT2 cells. TCRdb re-derived calls from the UMI-ligation and nested PCR reads in MiXCR, one entry per CDR3 protein. In the table there are tens of thousands of distinct CDR3 sequences, 10% to 15% of which are singletons. Sequencing was performed on PBMCs spiked with cells of the T cell clone KT2. All receptors derive from a human donor. CDR3s include the opening cysteine and the closing phenylalanine or tryptophan. A D gene is named only where the DNA matches it firmly. Rows give clone size only sometimes, using once, few, many, or a class for an expanded clone.

j_call | v_call | d_call | clone_size | cdr3_aa | cdr3_nt
TRBJ1-1 | TRBV27 | - | - | CASSLKGNTEAFF | TGTGCCAGCAGTTTGAAGGGTAACACTGAAGCTTTCTTT
TRBJ2-1 | TRBV18 | - | - | CASSPRWQGPSYNEQFF | TGTGCCAGCTCACCGCGCTGGCAGGGTCCCTCCTACAATGAGCAGTTCTTC
TRBJ1-2 | TRBV6-6 | - | - | CASSQQPPSRGGDYGYTF | TGTGCCAGCAGTCAACAACCCCCGTCGCGGGGAGGAGACTATGGCTACACCTTC
TRBJ1-3 | TRBV7-2 | - | - | CASRAPNSGNTIYF | TGTGCCAGCAGGGCGCCCAACTCTGGAAACACCATATATTTT
TRBJ2-4 | TRBV5-1 | TRBD2 | - | CASSLGASGENIQYF | TGCGCCAGCAGCTTGGGGGCTAGCGGGGAAAACATTCAGTACTTC
TRBJ2-5 | TRBV12-3/TRBV12-4 | TRBD1 | many | CASSRDRAETQYF | TGTGCCAGCAGCCGGGACAGGGCTGAGACCCAGTACTTC
TRBJ2-5 | TRBV3-1 | - | - | CASSPDQGTQYF | TGTGCCAGCAGCCCAGATCAAGGGACCCAGTACTTC
TRBJ2-1 | TRBV12-3/TRBV12-4 | TRBD2 | many | CASRGTSGTGNEQFF | TGTGCCAGCAGAGGGACTAGCGGGACCGGTAATGAGCAGTTCTTC
TRBJ1-2 | TRBV20-1 | - | many | CSASRTENYGYTF | TGCAGTGCTAGTCGCACAGAGAACTATGGCTACACCTTC
TRBJ2-1 | TRBV20-1 | - | few | CSARGNYNEQFF | TGCAGTGCTAGAGGAAACTACAATGAGCAGTTCTTC
TRBJ1-1 | TRBV7-2 | - | - | CASSLYGTEAFF | TGTGCCAGCAGCTTATACGGTACCGAAGCTTTCTTT
TRBJ2-1 | TRBV7-2 | TRBD1 | few | CASSTGQGSYNEQFF | TGTGCCAGCAGCACGGGACAGGGCTCCTACAATGAGCAGTTCTTC
TRBJ2-1 | TRBV19 | TRBD2 | - | CASRPTSGRAHNEQFF | TGTGCCAGTAGACCGACTAGCGGGAGGGCCCACAATGAGCAGTTCTTC